Listed below are T cell receptor beta chains from one sample, sequenced in a study of identical twins. One entry per CDR3 protein results from TCRdb running MiXCR on the 5' RACE reads. The table records about 520,000 distinct CDR3 sequences, 20% to 25% of them present only once. These records were also assigned to another study, of T cells expressing NK-cell markers.

Sequencing used CD4+ T cells sorted from blood. These receptors came from a young woman in good health. The CDR3 runs from the conserved cysteine through the conserved F or W. The order of the fields is CDR3 DNA, CDR3 protein, CDR3 length, V gene, D gene, clone size, J gene. D genes are given only for firm matches. Not every row has a clone size; where given, it reads once, few, many or a size class.

cdr3_nt: TGCAGTGCCATGAGGGGTTCCTACGAGCAGTACTTC
cdr3_aa: CSAMRGSYEQYF
cdr3_length: 12
v_call: TRBV20-1
d_call: .
clone_size: many
j_call: TRBJ2-7

cdr3_nt: TGTGCCAGCAGTCCTTCGGGATCTTCCGCTGAAGCTTTCTTT
cdr3_aa: CASSPSGSSAEAFF
cdr3_length: 14
v_call: TRBV12-3/TRBV12-4
d_call: .
clone_size: few
j_call: TRBJ1-1

cdr3_nt: TGTGCCAGCAGTTACCGAGACAGGGGTAGGACTGAAGCTTTCTTT
cdr3_aa: CASSYRDRGRTEAFF
cdr3_length: 15
v_call: TRBV12-3/TRBV12-4
d_call: TRBD1
clone_size: .
j_call: TRBJ1-1

cdr3_nt: TGTGCCAGCAGTTTTTTTACTAGCGGATACACCGGGGAGCTGTTTTTT
cdr3_aa: CASSFFTSGYTGELFF
cdr3_length: 16
v_call: TRBV6-2/TRBV6-3
d_call: TRBD2
clone_size: .
j_call: TRBJ2-2

cdr3_nt: TGTGCCAGCAGCCTAGTAGGGCCCGGGGAGCTGTTTTTT
cdr3_aa: CASSLVGPGELFF
cdr3_length: 13
v_call: TRBV7-2
d_call: .
clone_size: few
j_call: TRBJ2-2

cdr3_nt: TGTGCCAGCTCACCGGGACTCGCCTACTACGAGCAGTACTTC
cdr3_aa: CASSPGLAYYEQYF
cdr3_length: 14
v_call: TRBV18
d_call: .
clone_size: .
j_call: TRBJ2-7

cdr3_nt: TGCAGCGCTCTTACGGACAGGGCGGGAGAGCAGTACTTC
cdr3_aa: CSALTDRAGEQYF
cdr3_length: 13
v_call: TRBV29-1
d_call: TRBD1
clone_size: few
j_call: TRBJ2-7

cdr3_nt: TGCAGTGCTAGAGATCCGGCTAGCAGTCGCGAGCAGTACTTC
cdr3_aa: CSARDPASSREQYF
cdr3_length: 14
v_call: TRBV20-1
d_call: .
clone_size: few
j_call: TRBJ2-7

cdr3_nt: TGTGCCAGCAGTGAACTGGGGGCTAACGAGCAGTACTTC
cdr3_aa: CASSELGANEQYF
cdr3_length: 13
v_call: TRBV25-1
d_call: .
clone_size: few
j_call: TRBJ2-7

cdr3_nt: TGTGCCAGCAGCGTAGGGTATAATTCACCCCTCCACTTT
cdr3_aa: CASSVGYNSPLHF
cdr3_length: 13
v_call: TRBV12-3/TRBV12-4
d_call: .
clone_size: few
j_call: TRBJ1-6

cdr3_nt: TGTGCCTGGAGTGGGCAGGGAGCCTATGGCTACACCTTC
cdr3_aa: CAWSGQGAYGYTF
cdr3_length: 13
v_call: TRBV30
d_call: .
clone_size: .
j_call: TRBJ1-2